The clone carrying this T cell receptor (beta chain) was seen more than once but under ten times. Assay used: immunoSEQ multiplex PCR; TCRdb lists only in-frame clones, some missing. The table includes a few hundred thousand clones, approximately 79% detected once. The CDR3 runs 18 residues. V was clipped by 2 bases and J by 0 bases, with 17 bases between them. Looked up from germline, CDR1 is LGHNA and CDR2 is YSLEER. This sample is part of a study of blood T cell repertoires in COVID-19. J is TRBJ1-3 and V is TRBV4-3; no clear D gene. The sequenced sample was PBMCs or T cells enriched from blood (not recorded which). This receptor was taken from a man aged 25 to 40 with acute COVID-19. The DNA of the CDR3 is TGCGCCAGCAGCCAAAATCCTAAGGACTTTTTCTCTGGAAACACCATATATTTT. Its translation is CASSQNPKDFFSGNTIYF.